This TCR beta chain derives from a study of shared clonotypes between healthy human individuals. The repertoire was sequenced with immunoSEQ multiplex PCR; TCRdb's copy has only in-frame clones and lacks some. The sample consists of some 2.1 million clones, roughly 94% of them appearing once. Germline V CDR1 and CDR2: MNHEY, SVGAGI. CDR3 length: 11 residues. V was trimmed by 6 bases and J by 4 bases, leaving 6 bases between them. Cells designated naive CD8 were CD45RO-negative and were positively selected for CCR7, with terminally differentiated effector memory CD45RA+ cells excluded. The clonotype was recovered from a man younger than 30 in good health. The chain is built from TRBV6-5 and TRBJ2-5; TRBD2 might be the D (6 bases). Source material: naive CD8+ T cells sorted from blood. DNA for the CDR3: TGTGCCAGCAGACTAGCAGAGACCCAGTACTTC. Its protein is CASRLAETQYF.